A single sample gave rise to the 13 T cell receptor beta chains below, sequenced in a study of CXCR3-negative and CXCR3-positive naive CD8 T cells. With UMI labels, 5' RACE was used to prepare the TRB cDNA libraries. Reanalyzing the 5' RACE reads, TCRdb keeps one entry per CDR3 protein, without DNA. The record lists about 80,000 distinct CDR3 sequences, of which the ten most abundant hold roughly 1.5%. Sequenced input: naive CXCR3- CD8+ T cells from blood. Subset noted: CD45RO-CCR7+CD27+CD95- naive CD8+ T cells lacking CXCR3 (TNR3-). The source is a human donor in good health. Some clones in this sample may be carry-over from other donors' samples.

The rearrangement links TRBV6-4 to TRBJ2-3; TCRdb picks TRBD1, but there is no DNA to check that call. The CDR3 length is 14 residues. The germline gives CDR1 MRHNA, CDR2 SNTAGT. The CDR3 region is CASSDGQGADTQYF.

The chain has TRBV4-3 and TRBJ1-2; TCRdb selects TRBD1, and the lack of DNA leaves this call unchecked. Per germline, CDR1 LGHNA and CDR2 YSLEER. The CDR3 has 15 amino acids. The CDR3 here is CASSQDARGADGYTF.

V and J are TRBV7-6 and TRBJ1-1. The length of the CDR3 is 15 residues. In germline, CDR1 is SGHVS, CDR2 FNYEAQ. The CDR3 reads CASSETSEMNTEAFF.

The chain couples TRBV7-6 to TRBJ2-3; no DNA is available, so the TRBD1 call from TCRdb remains unchecked. Germline V lookup: CDR1 SGHVS, CDR2 FNYEAQ. The CDR3 length is 15 residues. CDR3 protein: CASSKTGGSTDTQYF. Full variable domain (rest looked up from reference TRBV7-6 and TRBJ2-3): GAGVSQSPRYKVTKRGQDVALRCDPISGHVSLYWYRQALGQGPEFLTYFNYEAQQDKSGLPNDRFSAERPEGSISTLTIQRTEQRDSAMYRCASSKTGGSTDTQYFGPGTRLTVL.

The gene calls are TRBV29-1 and TRBJ2-7; TCRdb's D gene call, TRBD1, goes unchecked for lack of DNA. CDR1 SQVTM and CDR2 ANQGSEA come from the germline V gene. The CDR3 length is 13 residues. CDR3 sequence: CSVAEPPQGEQYF.

This rearrangement joins TRBV19 to TRBJ1-1; the D call of TRBD1 rests on TCRdb alone, since no DNA is present to check it. The CDR3 length is 14 residues. CDR1 and CDR2 from the germline V gene are LNHDA and SQIVND (reference sequence). The CDR3 spells CASSTRQGNTEAFF.

This chain links TRBV28 with TRBJ1-5. Germline V gene sequence: CDR1 MDHEN, CDR2 SYDVKM. The CDR3 loop spans 15 amino acids. CDR3 residues: CAGSFGDGSNQPQHF. The full variable domain, rest sourced from reference TRBV28 and TRBJ1-5, is DVKVTQSSRYLVKRTGEKVFLECVQDMDHENMFWYRQDPGLGLRLIYFSYDVKMKEKGDIPEGYSVSREKKERFSLILESASTNQTSMYLCAGSFGDGSNQPQHFGDGTRLSIL.

V usage is TRBV20-1 and J usage is TRBJ1-2. The CDR3 contains 12 residues. Germline loops: CDR1 DFQATT, CDR2 SNEGSKA (reference sequence). CDR3 loop: CSAPDGNYGYTF.

The chain recombines TRBV7-8 with TRBJ1-2. Germline CDR1 is SGHVS and CDR2 is FQNEAQ. The CDR3 totals 16 residues. The CDR3 here is CASSLADRHESYGYTF.

The V call is TRBV10-1, the J call TRBJ1-1. Germline V gene sequence: CDR1 WNHNN, CDR2 SYGVQD (reference sequence). CDR3 size: 14 residues. CDR3 region: CASIIGTGNTEAFF.

V is TRBV29-1 and J is TRBJ2-3; TCRdb calls TRBD1, which cannot be checked without DNA. Germline CDR1 and CDR2: SQVTM and ANQGSEA. The CDR3 contains 12 residues. This chain's CDR3 is CSVSGTDNTQYF.

V and J are TRBV5-1 and TRBJ2-3; the TCRdb D gene call, TRBD1, has no DNA to confirm it. Germline CDR1 SGHRS, CDR2 YFSETQ. CDR3 length: 15 residues. CDR3: CASSITGRGTDTQYF. The full variable domain, completed using reference TRBV5-1 and TRBJ2-3, is KAGVTQTPRYLIKTRGQQVTLSCSPISGHRSVSWYQQTPGQGLQFLFEYFSETQRNKGNFPGRFSGRQFSNSRSEMNVSTLELGDSALYLCASSITGRGTDTQYFGPGTRLTVL.

V and J are TRBV28 and TRBJ2-1; without DNA, the TCRdb call of TRBD1 cannot be checked. The CDR3 spans 12 residues. The germline V gene has CDR1 MDHEN and CDR2 SYDVKM. CDR3 loop: CASSSGLDEQFF.